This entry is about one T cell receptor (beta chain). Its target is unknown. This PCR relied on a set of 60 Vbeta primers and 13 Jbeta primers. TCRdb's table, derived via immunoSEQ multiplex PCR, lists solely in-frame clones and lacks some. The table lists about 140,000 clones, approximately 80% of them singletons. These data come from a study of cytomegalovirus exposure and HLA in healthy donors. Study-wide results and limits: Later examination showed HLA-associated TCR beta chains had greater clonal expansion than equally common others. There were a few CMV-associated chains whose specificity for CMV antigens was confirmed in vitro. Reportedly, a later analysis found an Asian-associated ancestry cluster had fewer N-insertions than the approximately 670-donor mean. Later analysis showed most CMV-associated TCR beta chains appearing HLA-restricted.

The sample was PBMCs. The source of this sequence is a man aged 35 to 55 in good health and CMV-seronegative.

The DNA for the CDR3 is TGCGCCAGCAGCTTGGGCGCGGGGGCGGCCTACGAGCAGTACTTC. Translation gives CASSLGAGAAYEQYF. The gene calls are TRBV5-1 and TRBJ2-5; possibly TRBD2 for D (7 bases). The closer fit of TRBJ2-7 to the DNA end suggests the J call may be wrong. This CDR3 contains 15 residues. Germline assignment: CDR1 SGHRS and CDR2 YFSETQ.